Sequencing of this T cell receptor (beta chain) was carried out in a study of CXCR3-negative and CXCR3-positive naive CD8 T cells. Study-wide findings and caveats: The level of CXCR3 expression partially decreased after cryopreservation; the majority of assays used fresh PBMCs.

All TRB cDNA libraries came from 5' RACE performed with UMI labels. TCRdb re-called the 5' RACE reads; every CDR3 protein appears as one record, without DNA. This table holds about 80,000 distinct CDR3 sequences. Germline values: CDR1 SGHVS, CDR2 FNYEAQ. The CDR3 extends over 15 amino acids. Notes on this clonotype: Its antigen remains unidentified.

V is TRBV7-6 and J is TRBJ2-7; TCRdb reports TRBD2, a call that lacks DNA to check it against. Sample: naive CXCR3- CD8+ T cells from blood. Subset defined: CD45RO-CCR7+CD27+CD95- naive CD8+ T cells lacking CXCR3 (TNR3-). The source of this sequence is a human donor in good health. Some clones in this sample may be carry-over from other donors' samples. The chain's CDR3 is CASAVGSGTSGEQYF.